Shown below are 13 T cell receptor beta chains from a single sample sequenced in a study of blood T cell repertoires in COVID-19. Profiled with immunoSEQ multiplex PCR; TCRdb holds only in-frame clones, not every one. The sample holds about 270,000 clones, 80% to 95% seen once. Sequenced sample: PBMCs or T cells enriched from blood (not recorded which). Receptor source: a man aged 35 to 55 who had been exposed to COVID-19.

This chain joins TRBV5-4 and TRBJ1-1, with TRBD1 matching 9 bases. J lost 4 bases, V lost 4 bases, and 11 bases had no gene match. Germline V gives CDR1 SGHNT, CDR2 YYREEE (reference sequence). This CDR3 region has 16 residues. The CDR3 sequence: CASSQKSGTGPTEAFF. The CDR3 region has the DNA TGTGCCAGCAGCCAAAAATCCGGGACAGGGCCCACTGAAGCTTTCTTT. The complete variable domain, with remaining parts taken from reference TRBV5-4 and TRBJ1-1, reads ETGVTQSPTHLIKTRGQQVTLRCSSQSGHNTVSWYQQALGQGPQFIFQYYREEENGRGNFPPRFSGLQFPNYSSELNVNALELDDSALYLCASSQKSGTGPTEAFFGQGTRLTVV.

J is TRBJ1-3 and V is TRBV9; 8 bases are shared with TRBD1. V lost 4 bases, J lost 1 base, and 13 bases stayed unmatched. The CDR3 spans 18 residues. Germline lookup yields CDR1 SGDLS and CDR2 YYNGEE. This CDR3 reads CASSFGIAGGFSGNTIYF. Here the CDR3 DNA reads TGTGCCAGCAGCTTCGGCATCGCAGGGGGCTTTTCTGGAAACACCATATATTTT.

This clone was picked up many times. The rearrangement joins TRBV2 to TRBJ1-1; TRBD1 agrees at 7 bases. V lost 6 bases, J lost 0 bases, and 13 bases stayed unmatched. This CDR3 is built from 17 residues. CDR1 SNHLY and CDR2 FYNNEI come from the germline V gene. The CDR3 region has the DNA TGTGCCAGCAGGGAGAGACAGGGTACTTACATGAACACTGAAGCTTTCTTT. As protein: CASRERQGTYMNTEAFF.

The CDR3 DNA follows: TGTGCCACCTTTATAGCGGACTATGGCTACACCTTC. It codes for CATFIADYGYTF. The chain recombines TRBV24-1 with TRBJ1-2; no clear D. Looked up from germline, CDR1 is KGHDR and CDR2 is SFDVKD. The length of the CDR3 is 12 residues. Trimming pared 9 bases from V and 3 bases from J, leaving 10 bases between.

J is TRBJ2-7 and V is TRBV4-1; 7 bases are shared with TRBD1. With 1 base clipped from V and 3 bases from J, the junction kept 9 bases outside the gene matches. This CDR3 spans 16 amino acids. The germline gives CDR1 MGHRA, CDR2 YSYEKL. The CDR3 region has the DNA TGCGCCAGCAGCCAAGGAAAAGGACAGGCCCTCTACGAGCAGTACTTC. Its protein product is CASSQGKGQALYEQYF.

The V call is TRBV5-1, the J call TRBJ1-2; 7 nucleotides match TRBD1. The germline V gene encodes CDR1 SGHRS and CDR2 YFSETQ. There are 17 residues in the CDR3. V shed 0 bases, J shed 4 bases, and the junction held 12 bases outside the gene matches. CDR3 region: CASSLVTGVPGLYGYTF. The CDR3 DNA is TGCGCCAGCAGCTTGGTCACAGGGGTCCCGGGGCTCTATGGCTACACCTTC.

The rearrangement joins TRBV30 to TRBJ2-1, with 7 nucleotides matching TRBD2. The CDR3 is 13 residues long. V shed 2 bases and J 4 bases; nucleotides not matched to a gene: 2. From germline, CDR1 is GTSNPN and CDR2 SVGIG (reference sequence). This chain's CDR3 is CAWSSGDYNEQFF. The CDR3 DNA is TGTGCCTGGAGTAGCGGGGATTACAATGAGCAGTTCTTC.

The V and J genes are TRBV7-3 and TRBJ2-1; 7 bases line up with TRBD2. Germline V gene sequence: CDR1 SGHTA, CDR2 FQGTGA. The J segment lost 5 bases and the V segment lost 5 bases, leaving 3 bases of the junction unmatched. CDR3 length: 13 residues. CDR3 in DNA: TGTGCCAGCAGCCCGGGAGGTAACAATGAGCAGTTCTTC. Its protein product is CASSPGGNNEQFF.

The rearrangement joins TRBV7-9 to TRBJ2-7; TRBD1 matches at 7 bases. The CDR3 runs to 17 residues. CDR1 is SEHNR, CDR2 FQNEAQ, per germline (reference sequence). V was clipped by 4 bases and J by 6 bases; unmatched bases: 18. CDR3 loop: CASSSPPIRWDSTEQYF. In DNA, the CDR3 is TGTGCCAGCAGCTCGCCCCCCATCCGATGGGACAGCACCGAGCAGTACTTC. The entire variable domain, with the rest obtained from reference TRBV7-9 and TRBJ2-7, is as follows: DTGVSQNPRHKITKRGQNVTFRCDPISEHNRLYWYRQTLGQGPEFLTYFQNEAQLEKSRLLSDRFSAERPKGSFSTLEIQRTEQGDSAMYLCASSSPPIRWDSTEQYFGPGTRLTVT.

In nucleotides, the CDR3 is TGTGCCAGCAGCGAAACAGGGAGAACTGAAGCTTTCTTT. Translating it yields CASSETGRTEAFF. The chain links TRBV7-9 to TRBJ1-1, with D possibly matching TRBD1 (6 bases). With 5 bases removed from V and 5 bases from J, the gap between germline ends came to 12 bases. Germline V lookup: CDR1 SEHNR, CDR2 FQNEAQ (reference sequence). CDR3 length equals 13 residues.

The rearrangement joins TRBV19 to TRBJ1-5, with D unclear. V was clipped by 5 bases and J by 7 bases, with 18 bases between them. The CDR3 covers 15 residues. Germline loops: CDR1 LNHDA, CDR2 SQIVND (reference sequence). The CDR3 reads CASSRGSSFGQPQHF. CDR3 DNA: TGTGCCAGTAGTCGGGGATCCTCCTTTGGGCAGCCCCAGCATTTT.

The J gene is TRBJ1-1, the V gene TRBV30, with D possibly being TRBD1 (5 bases). The CDR3 contains 14 residues. Germline V CDR1 and CDR2: GTSNPN, SVGIG (reference sequence). With 2 bases removed from V and 4 bases from J, the gap between germline ends came to 14 bases. CDR3 protein: CAWSRGYGSTEAFF. In DNA form, the CDR3 reads TGTGCCTGGAGTCGGGGGTACGGCTCCACTGAAGCTTTCTTT.

The chain joins TRBV5-1 to TRBJ2-7; TRBD1 agrees at 10 bases. V gave up 5 bases and J gave up 3 bases; unmatched junction bases: 5. Germline V lookup: CDR1 SGHRS, CDR2 YFSETQ. The CDR3 runs to 14 residues. This chain's CDR3 is CASRAGTGDYEQYF. As DNA, the CDR3 is TGCGCCAGCAGAGCCGGGACAGGGGACTACGAGCAGTACTTC.